This T cell receptor (beta chain) was documented in a study of tumor-infiltrating lymphocytes in primary liver carcinoma (dated by TCRdb to the late 2010s). Study-wide context: Roughly five patients with histopathologically diagnosed primary liver carcinoma underwent surgical resection in China between November 2015 and March 2016. Samples yielded roughly 3.5 to 8 million productive TCRbeta reads; read depth did not differ significantly between tissue types. Technical replicate repertoires showed high reproducibility, with mean shared-clone rates approximately 0.9 and correlation coefficients above 0.95. Of the five patients (three men and two women, aged 30 to 69 years), four had hepatocellular carcinoma and one had combined HCC and intrahepatic cholangiocarcinoma. A total of about 35 specimens from 5 patients went through TCRbeta repertoire sequencing, namely 25 tumor regions, 5 adjacent noncancerous liver tissues and 5 peripheral blood samples. The five patients had tumors staged T1-T3 N0M0, with maximum diameters ranging from roughly 4 to 10 cm. TCRbeta repertoire sequencing, expression microarrays and whole-exome sequencing were combined in the study across five regions of each liver tumor, with adjacent normal tissue and blood also included. Results and caveats for the whole study, not just this receptor: Repertoire overlap was found to be higher between tumor regions (mean roughly 35%) than between tumor-adjacent (around 17%) or tumor-blood (about 14%) pairs, consistent with antigen-driven expansion. A significantly larger repertoire fraction was made up by the top 250 clones in tumors than in blood (p = 0.039). Since the samples were bulk and unsorted, there was no way to compare CD4+ and CD8+ T cell repertoires. Only five or six patients were included in the study, and the authors note that the findings should be validated in a larger study. Only the TCR beta chain was sequenced, so true repertoire diversity is likely underestimated because unpaired alpha chains were not captured.

Using a constant-region primer and ProtoScript II reverse transcriptase, TCRbeta-specific cDNA was reverse-transcribed from 450 to 650 ng total RNA. TCRbeta libraries were built with three nested multiplex PCR rounds, a slightly modified ARM-PCR procedure. The first two PCR rounds used multiplex TRBV1-TRBV30 forward primers with a Cbeta reverse primer, each for roughly 10 cycles. A final 25-cycle PCR with Deep VentR polymerase added sample barcodes and Illumina adapters. Before sequencing, amplicons between 200 and 500 bp were purified from gel using a QIAquick gel extraction kit. An Illumina HiSeq 2500 was used to sequence the TCRbeta amplicons, generating 250-bp paired-end reads. The authors' pipeline ran thus. To recover full CDR3 sequences, reads were quality-trimmed using Trimmomatic v0.33 and paired reads were then merged using FLASH v1.2.11. MiGEC v1.2.1b assigned V, D and J germline segments to the rearranged TCRbeta sequences. Clonotype statistics and Shannon-Wiener diversity indices were calculated with VDJtools v1.0.0. Except for diversity analysis, only the 250 most abundant clonotypes of each sample were used in subsequent analyses to reduce sampling bias. TCRdb ran its own pipeline on the public reads, namely fastp trimming at Q25 and MiXCR clone calling, and kept in-frame beta chains. Rows are unified per CDR3 protein, each entry keeping the most common DNA and genes. The V and J calls here are based on TCRdb, not the publication. The sample profile shows 310,000 or so distinct CDR3 sequences; roughly 60% of them were found once. The ten largest clones take up more than 15% of the sample.

In the germline V gene, CDR1 corresponds to MNHEY and CDR2 to SVGEGT. Trimming at the junction amounts to 8 bases on V and 6 bases on J, and the germline ends lie 17 bases apart. From cysteine to phenylalanine, the CDR3 is 13 amino acids long. Only the CDR3 region is kept as DNA, spanning 39 bases read in frame from base 1. To note about this clonotype: No cognate antigen has been identified for it. Per-base quality was not reported, and no clone a single base away is much larger than it.

RNA from unsorted whole blood was extracted with TRIzol reagent, and germline DNA was obtained with the DNeasy Blood & Tissue kit. Chronic HBV infection was present in the patients, and the patients were treatment-naive at sampling. Before surgery, 4 to 5 milliliters of peripheral blood were collected into K2EDTA tubes. This clonotype was sampled from a woman under 40 with primary liver carcinoma and hepatitis B virus infection. Sequenced input: peripheral blood. The chain couples TRBV6-2 or TRBV6-3 to TRBJ2-7; the D gene is possibly TRBD1 or TRBD2, with 5 bases matching each. The CDR3 amino acid sequence is: CASQTNGTTEQYF. In nucleotides, the sequence is TGTGCCAGCCAGACTAACGGGACGACCGAGCAGTACTTC.